The rows below give T cell receptor beta chains drawn from one sample of a study of blood T cells in healthy people across ages. From the 5' RACE reads, TCRdb called clonotypes with MiXCR, one entry per CDR3 protein. Found here are about a million distinct CDR3 sequences, roughly two fifths of them singletons; the top ten hold about an eighth. Sequenced input: blood. The receptors were gathered from a man in his late teens or twenties in good health. Both conserved end residues are part of each CDR3. Each record gives: J gene, V gene, CDR3 protein.

TRBJ1-1 | TRBV6-2/TRBV6-3 | CASKELSWGGTPDTEAFF
TRBJ1-1 | TRBV2 | CASSAKTSYTEAFF
TRBJ2-1 | TRBV24-1 | CATSDLLDRGNEQFF
TRBJ2-4 | TRBV4-1 | CASSPMGKSKNIQYF
TRBJ2-1 | TRBV20-1 | CSARASSGVVEQFF
TRBJ1-2 | TRBV29-1 | CSVGGTNYGYTF
TRBJ1-5 | TRBV12-3/TRBV12-4 | CASRDTGPAAPQHF
TRBJ1-4 | TRBV30 | CAWSPSDRDSEKLFF
TRBJ1-1 | TRBV20-1 | CSAREGRGWRTFF
TRBJ2-3 | TRBV28 | CASIRGLAEADTQYF
TRBJ1-1 | TRBV20-1 | CSARDLRRDDTEAFF
TRBJ2-4 | TRBV19 | CASSMDRGAKNIQYF
TRBJ2-1 | TRBV6-4 | CASSALSGARDEQFF
TRBJ2-5 | TRBV5-1 | CASSRGRRGPTETQYF
TRBJ2-6 | TRBV5-1 | CASSLIGQGFSSGANVLTF
TRBJ2-7 | TRBV7-9 | CASSLARRSYEQYF
TRBJ2-1 | TRBV5-1 | CASSLPGHGNEQFF
TRBJ1-5 | TRBV20-1 | CSAAPPGNQPQHF
TRBJ1-3 | TRBV12-3/TRBV12-4 | CASTPYSGNTIYF
TRBJ2-3 | TRBV5-1 | CASSLGAETDTQYF
TRBJ2-1 | TRBV27 | CASCTGGAYNEQFF
TRBJ2-1 | TRBV6-6 | CASSYNAGDDNEQFF
TRBJ1-2 | TRBV12-3/TRBV12-4 | CASSLAGEGVVGYTF
TRBJ2-7 | TRBV20-1 | CSATVPTRGVVEQYF
TRBJ1-6 | TRBV3-1 | CASSRTGYGSPLHF
TRBJ2-4 | TRBV7-2 | CASSLVGQGKNIQYF
TRBJ2-4 | TRBV9 | CASSVDLAKNIQYF
TRBJ2-1 | TRBV18 | CASSPATSGGTEQFF
TRBJ2-2 | TRBV20-1 | CSARGQGDTGELFF
TRBJ1-4 | TRBV27 | CASSLLTDIKRLFF
TRBJ1-5 | TRBV28 | CASSPGVHGQPQHF
TRBJ1-1 | TRBV10-3 | CAIKGLKNTEAFF
TRBJ1-6 | TRBV5-1 | CASTPRDRSSYNSPLHF
TRBJ2-1 | TRBV28 | CASRAEGSNEQFF
TRBJ2-2 | TRBV12-3/TRBV12-4 | CASGAGEARTGELFF
TRBJ2-5 | TRBV4-2 | CASSQATGVQETQYF
TRBJ2-7 | TRBV29-1 | CSVEDVEGQPTGREQYF
TRBJ2-7 | TRBV4-3 | CASSQVTNNEQYF
TRBJ2-7 | TRBV5-6 | CASSLTAGTSYEQYF
TRBJ2-3 | TRBV28 | CASSPTGNVNTQYF
TRBJ2-7 | TRBV7-2 | CASSLPTSGDTYEQYF
TRBJ1-2 | TRBV11-2 | CASSLTGTGLLVGDGYTF
TRBJ1-2 | TRBV6-2/TRBV6-3 | CASSIGTAVDTNYGYTF
TRBJ1-5 | TRBV5-1 | CASSFGSSDPQHF
- | TRBV2 | CASTSSDRYEQYF
TRBJ2-7 | TRBV6-2/TRBV6-3 | CATHGDRSYEQYF
TRBJ2-1 | TRBV5-1 | CASSTPQLQEQFF
TRBJ2-1 | TRBV12-3/TRBV12-4 | CASSLVRNYNEQFF
TRBJ2-1 | TRBV7-9 | CASSLRNYNEQFF
TRBJ1-2 | TRBV14 | CASSQIFLGLGYTF
TRBJ2-7 | TRBV9 | CASSVGLTSSYEQYF
- | TRBV5-1 | CASSRGGGYNEQYF
TRBJ1-2 | TRBV6-2/TRBV6-3 | CASIATVLYGYTF
TRBJ1-5 | TRBV27 | CASSLSSEWGQHNQPQHF
TRBJ2-5 | TRBV2 | CASRPSWAENEQYF
- | TRBV3-1 | CASSQGTSRAYNEQYF
TRBJ1-1 | TRBV6-2/TRBV6-3 | CASRRQGITEAFF
TRBJ1-5 | TRBV27 | CASSLVVAANQPQHF
TRBJ2-3 | TRBV4-3 | CASSQDQGSRVDTQYF